The T cell receptor (beta chain) described here comes from a study of Graves' ophthalmopathy and Graves' hyperthyroidism listed by TCRdb under 2018. Looking at the study overall: Peripheral blood samples were taken at the time of initial diagnosis, before any treatment was given. The study used signatures of the TCR beta repertoire to tell Graves' ophthalmopathy apart from Graves' hyperthyroidism and to predict which patients would progress to ophthalmopathy. To explore V-J signatures distinguishing ophthalmopathy from hyperthyroidism, a discovery set of under 110 patients (about 44 ophthalmopathy, 57 stable hyperthyroidism) was enrolled. The approximately 100 discovery patients were divided at random into training and test sets in a 7:3 ratio. After sampling, hyperthyroidism patients received methimazole starting at 30 mg daily, and ophthalmopathy patients received high-dose intravenous methylprednisolone. In total, 135 blood samples were TCR-sequenced: around 42 ophthalmopathy, roughly 77 hyperthyroidism and roughly 17 hyperthyroidism-to-ophthalmopathy patients. In over five hyperthyroidism patients, the T-cell repertoires found in thyroid tissue were compared with those found in blood. An independent validation cohort was composed of around 19 hyperthyroidism patients and about 16 patients who later progressed from hyperthyroidism to ophthalmopathy.

The CDR3 contains 16 residues, cysteine and phenylalanine counted. Of all the DNA, just the CDR3 is kept, 48 bases in frame from base 1. V is cut back by 6 bases and J by 1 base, with 8 bases in the junction unmatched. Results the study describes overall, beyond this receptor: The 13-signature model separated ophthalmopathy from stable hyperthyroidism with approximately 88% sensitivity and approximately 83% specificity in cross-validation, and 80%/75% in the test set. Among expanded thyroid clonotypes with frequency above 0.001, most also showed up in blood, which suggests that blood repertoires may reflect the thyroid immune response. In validation, the model predicted ophthalmopathy progression with about 71% sensitivity and 72.22% specificity; approximately 12 predicted patients were CT-confirmed with GO in a median of around 6 months. Sample size was not statistically predetermined, and group allocation was not concealed from the investigators.

For repertoire sequencing, TCR beta CDR3 regions were amplified from RNA transcripts. HTBI primers and the Qiagen OneStep RT-PCR kit were used in a first-round RT-PCR, which was followed by a second-round multiplex PCR, size selection and purification. Libraries were sequenced paired-end with 100 bp reads on an Illumina HiSeq2000. For the original study's pipeline: SOAPnuke was used to process the reads, throwing out any read that had adapters, had uncalled bases, had a mean Phred below 15, or lacked an exact constant-primer or identifier match. COPE v1.2.5 was used to merge high-quality paired reads. Clonotypes were defined as unique nucleotide sequences and were aligned to IMGT TRB V, D and J references using MiTCR v1.1. The analysis was limited to V-J combinations with a frequency above 0.0001, which together covered 99% to 99.2% of the repertoires. For each V-J combination, a TCR clonal expansion and chaos score was defined as the ratio of F50 clonal expansion to chaos observed in the TCRdist matrix. Welch's t-statistics and random forest were used to reduce features to about 13 V-J combinations, which were fed into a naive Bayes classifier. Thyroid-blood repertoire similarity was quantified with the Morisita-Horn index. TCRdb reprocessing: public reads trimmed at Q25 with fastp, clones called with MiXCR, in-frame beta chains kept. Each record represents a unique CDR3 protein, reported with the most common genes and DNA among its rows. The V and J calls, along with clone size, are taken from TCRdb and not from the paper's own processing. For this sample the table gives about 160,000 distinct CDR3 sequences, of which around 40% were detected only once. Roughly 9% of the sample belongs to the ten largest clones.

Many counts were recorded for this clonotype. Its antigen is unknown. Base-call qualities are not available, and no considerably larger clone is one nucleotide away. Ophthalmopathy patients were characterized by moderately to severely active disease, a Clinical Activity Score of at least 3, a NOSPECS grade of at least 4, and a disease duration under 3 months. Patients with other autoimmune diseases, uncontrolled infections, pregnancy or lactation were excluded from the study. Diagnosis was based on clinical symptoms, serum thyroxine, TRAb, thyroid ultrasound and orbital computed tomography. PBMCs were isolated from 10 ml of fresh peripheral blood by Ficoll-Paque density gradient centrifugation. Total RNA was extracted using Trizol reagent, and RNA quality was checked on an Agilent 2100 Bioanalyzer.

The rearranged segments are TRBV12-3 or TRBV12-4 and TRBJ2-7; TRBD2 aligns with 11 central bases. The specimen was peripheral blood. This clonotype was sampled from a man aged 25-45 years with Graves' ophthalmopathy. Donor details come from another sample of the same person, matched by shared clones. The nucleotide sequence is TGTGCCAGCAGCATTTACGGGACTAGCGGATCCTACGAGCAGTACTTC. It specifies CASSIYGTSGSYEQYF.